This TCR beta chain was sequenced during a study of beta chain features in type 1 diabetes. Comment on this clone: What it recognizes is unknown.

Isolated RNA was reverse transcribed in full, so expressed TCRB transcripts were sequenced. Clones were read by immunoSEQ multiplex PCR, and TCRdb kept only the in-frame ones, dropping some. Of about 27,000 clones in the sample, 56% were seen once. The study's findings and limits: All four CD4+ subsets from Type 1 diabetes patients carried moderately but significantly shorter TCRB CDR3s. Individuals with type 1 diabetes displayed fewer insertions and more deletions at VDJ junctions.

This CDR3 has 14 residues. CDR1 is SGHRS and CDR2 is YFSETQ in the germline V gene. V was shortened by 4 bases and J by 2 bases, with 12 bases between the two germline ends. The receptor was derived from a woman aged 18-29 years with type 1 diabetes. The genes are TRBV5-1 and TRBJ1-2; TRBD1 is a possible D gene (6 bases). Sequenced: Tregs from blood. In DNA, the CDR3 is TGCGCCAGCAGCACCGGGACACCCAACTATGGCTACACCTTC. This encodes CASSTGTPNYGYTF.